The 25 T cell receptor beta chains given below trace back to one sample, sequenced in a study of regulatory T cells in long-lasting Graves disease. Described time point: persistent/refractory GD, antithyroid drugs over 5 years with positive TRAb. Isolated PBMC RNA provided the starting material for the TCR library. The TCR beta library used iRepertoire HTBI primers with Arm-PCR amplification of CDR3. TCRdb fed the multiplex PCR reads into MiXCR, producing one record per CDR3 protein. The sample lists roughly 400,000 distinct CDR3 sequences; less than 25% were seen once. Sample: peripheral blood mononuclear cells (PBMCs), taken when the disease was refractory, from a patient treated with antithyroid drugs. All receptors come from a female donor with Graves disease.

V gene TRBV7-3 combines with J gene TRBJ1-3; 10 bases fit TRBD1. Per germline, CDR1 SGHTA and CDR2 FQGTGA. J gave up 8 bases and V 4 bases, and 2 bases lay outside the gene matches. This CDR3 is built from 13 residues. The CDR3 sequence: CASSSGQGDTIYF. The DNA for the CDR3 is TGTGCCAGCAGCTCTGGACAGGGGGACACCATATATTTT.

The sample holds many counts of this clonotype. This chain connects TRBV7-2 to TRBJ2-5, with 13 bases aligning to TRBD2. The CDR3 is 16 residues long. Trimming at V came to 3 bases and at J to 5 bases, leaving 6 bases not matched to a gene. CDR1 SGHTA and CDR2 FQGNSA come from the germline V gene. CDR3 sequence reads: CASSFGLAGVGETQYF. CDR3 DNA: TGTGCCAGCAGCTTCGGACTAGCGGGAGTAGGGGAGACCCAGTACTTC.

This clonotype came up many times. The chain combines TRBV7-9 with TRBJ2-7, with 11 nucleotides matching TRBD2. J lost 0 bases, V lost 0 bases, and 4 bases had no gene match. The CDR3 totals 17 residues. Germline V gives CDR1 SEHNR, CDR2 FQNEAQ (reference sequence). CDR3 residues: CASSLALGLAVSYEQYF. In DNA, the CDR3 is TGTGCCAGCAGCTTAGCGCTGGGACTAGCGGTCTCCTACGAGCAGTACTTC.

This clonotype was detected many times. This chain uses TRBV12-3 or TRBV12-4 with TRBJ1-2, with D unresolved. The CDR3 is 13 amino acids. V was clipped by 7 bases and J by 7 bases, with 16 bases between them. CDR3 protein: CASTLGSTRGYTF. CDR3 nucleotides: TGTGCCAGCACCCTAGGGAGCACCCGTGGCTACACCTTC.

Points on this clonotype: With a much larger clone just one base away, this may be a read error. This chain links TRBV2 with TRBJ1-1, with D possibly matching TRBD1 (5 bases). The CDR3 is 12 residues long. Germline CDR1 reads SNHLY; CDR2 reads FYNNEI. Trimming removed 8 bases from V and 5 bases from J, with 12 bases in between. The CDR3, as DNA: TGTGCCAGCGCGGGGGAGAAAACTGAAGCTTTCTTT. Protein: CASAGEKTEAFF.

This clonotype was seen a handful of times. An end of the junction does not agree with germline; a read error may underlie this. The chain recombines TRBV20-1 with TRBJ2-5; 9 bases line up with TRBD2. This CDR3 is 15 amino acids long. Germline V CDR1 and CDR2: DFQATT, SNEGSKA (reference sequence). The CDR3: CSASGYSGRQGTQYF. The CDR3 DNA sequence: TGCAGTGCTAGCGGTTACAGCGGGAGGCAAGGGACCCAGTACTTC.

This clonotype was observed at least ten times. This chain uses TRBV2 with TRBJ1-1; 9 nucleotides align to TRBD1. The CDR3 runs to 16 residues. V shed 5 bases, J shed 0 bases, and the junction held 7 bases outside the gene matches. Germline V gives CDR1 SNHLY, CDR2 FYNNEI. CDR3 DNA: TGTGCCAGCAGTCCGGGACAGGGTGCCGTGAACACTGAAGCTTTCTTT. As protein: CASSPGQGAVNTEAFF.

Concerning this clonotype: This may stem from a read error, because a much larger clone lies one nucleotide away. The chain uses TRBV6-2 or TRBV6-3 and TRBJ1-1, with D unclear. The CDR3 totals 13 residues. Germline lookup yields CDR1 MNHEY and CDR2 SVGEGT. V gave up 7 bases and J gave up 3 bases, with 12 bases separating them. CDR3: CASTGPRDTEAFF. For the CDR3, the DNA is TGTGCCAGCACTGGGCCGCGGGACACTGAAGCTTTCTTT.

In its sample, this clonotype was seen many times. This rearrangement joins TRBV6-2 or TRBV6-3 to TRBJ1-2; 7 bases align to TRBD1. The CDR3 has 14 amino acids. Per germline, CDR1 MNHEY and CDR2 SVGEGT. V lost 2 bases to trimming and J lost 5 bases; unmatched junction nucleotides: 5. This CDR3 reads CASSYRDRAYGYTF. DNA of the CDR3: TGTGCCAGCAGTTACCGCGACAGGGCATATGGCTACACCTTC.

The chain joins TRBV7-2 to TRBJ2-5; the D gene is possibly TRBD1 (6 bases). Germline lookup yields CDR1 SGHTA and CDR2 FQGNSA. The CDR3 totals 14 residues. Trimming removed 3 bases at V and 1 base at J, with 9 bases between. CDR3 residues: CASSFWDTQETQYF. CDR3 DNA: TGTGCCAGCAGCTTTTGGGACACCCAAGAGACCCAGTACTTC.

This clonotype was seen repeatedly, ten times or more. V is TRBV15 and J is TRBJ1-4; 8 nucleotides line up with TRBD1. The CDR3 is 15 residues long. The J segment lost 7 bases and the V segment lost 2 bases, leaving 6 bases of the junction unmatched. CDR1 is LNHNV, CDR2 YYDKDF, per germline (reference sequence). The CDR3 DNA reads TGTGCCACCAGCAGAAAGGACAGGGAGGCTGAAAAACTGTTTTTT. Its protein product is CATSRKDREAEKLFF.

This clonotype was recorded many times. This CDR3 reads CASSRRTGTPTRETQYF. The CDR3 DNA is TGTGCCAGCAGTCGCCGCACCGGGACGCCTACAAGAGAGACCCAGTACTTC. This chain uses TRBV12-3 or TRBV12-4 with TRBJ2-5; possibly TRBD1 or TRBD2 for D (5 bases each). The CDR3 runs to 17 residues. V was cut by 5 bases and J by 4 bases, with 23 bases left in between.

Notes on this clonotype: A much larger clone lies one base from this, so it may be a read error. CDR3 sequence (DNA): TGTACCAGCAGTTACTCGGGCAGCCTAGTCTATGGCTACACCTTC. Protein product: CTSSYSGSLVYGYTF. This chain links TRBV6-6 with TRBJ1-2; D unclear. This CDR3 has 15 residues. Looked up from germline, CDR1 is MNHNY and CDR2 is SVGAGI (reference sequence).

This clonotype has ten or more counts. The V gene is TRBV6-5, the J gene TRBJ1-1, with 7 bases that match TRBD1. After removal of 4 bases from V and 5 bases from J, the junction contained 7 bases not matched to a gene. The germline gives CDR1 MNHEY, CDR2 SVGAGI. CDR3 length: 14 amino acids. In DNA, the CDR3 is TGTGCCAGCAGTTGGACAGGTGGAGGGACTGAAGCTTTCTTT. Protein sequence: CASSWTGGGTEAFF.

The rearrangement joins TRBV30 to TRBJ1-1; D not certain. This CDR3 contains 14 residues. Germline lookup yields CDR1 GTSNPN and CDR2 SVGIG (reference sequence). V lost 3 bases and J 3 bases, leaving 14 bases between the germline ends. CDR3 amino acids: CAWRVGITHTEAFF. The CDR3 coding sequence is TGTGCCTGGAGGGTAGGGATCACTCACACTGAAGCTTTCTTT.

The rearrangement uses TRBV6-2 or TRBV6-3 and TRBJ2-2; D is uncertain. The CDR3 runs 13 residues. CDR1 and CDR2 (germline): MNHEY, SVGEGT. The ends were cut back, 2 bases at V and 6 bases at J, with 7 bases in the middle. As DNA, the CDR3 is TGTGCCAGCAGTTACCCCCCTGCCGGGGAGCTGTTTTTT. This gives the protein CASSYPPAGELFF.

This chain connects TRBV11-2 to TRBJ2-7; no reliable D call. Trimming removed 5 bases from V and 9 bases from J, with 23 bases in between. CDR1 is SGHAT and CDR2 is FQNNGV in the germline V gene. The CDR3 runs to 15 residues. CDR3 sequence reads: CASSPTPDGLLGQYF. The CDR3 region has the DNA TGTGCCAGCAGCCCGACCCCGGACGGGCTTTTAGGGCAGTACTTC.

This clonotype was detected only a few times. The V gene is TRBV6-5, the J gene TRBJ2-7; 11 bases are a match to TRBD2. Losses at the gene ends were 4 bases for V and 3 bases for J; bases not matched to a gene: 5. Germline assignment: CDR1 MNHEY and CDR2 SVGAGI. The CDR3 is 15 amino acids. The CDR3 region is CASSSSTSGNYEQYF. The DNA for the CDR3 is TGTGCCAGCAGTTCGTCGACTAGCGGGAACTACGAGCAGTACTTC.

This clonotype showed up many times. The chain employs TRBV7-2 and TRBJ1-4; tentative D call: TRBD1 (6 bases). There are 15 residues in the CDR3. The germline V gene has CDR1 SGHTA and CDR2 FQGNSA. The V and J ends lost 2 bases and 10 bases respectively, with 17 bases between them. The CDR3 bases are TGTGCCAGCAGCTTAAACGGGGGCACAGGCGGAAAACTGTTTTTT. Protein sequence: CASSLNGGTGGKLFF.

This clonotype was detected a few times. The chain has TRBV10-1 and TRBJ2-7; TRBD1 aligns across 9 bases. This CDR3 is 14 amino acids long. J was trimmed by 0 bases and V by 8 bases; bases with no gene match: 5. Germline assignment: CDR1 WNHNN and CDR2 SYGVQD (reference sequence). Written as DNA, the CDR3 is TGCGCCAGCGGACCGGGACAGGGCTCCTACGAGCAGTACTTC. This sequence encodes CASGPGQGSYEQYF.

This clonotype has just a few counts. CDR3 region: CASSLITEETQYF. DNA for the CDR3: TGTGCCAGCAGCTTAATTACTGAAGAGACCCAGTACTTC. The V gene is TRBV5-6, the J gene TRBJ2-5, with D unresolved. The V end was cut by 2 bases, the J end by 3 bases, with 8 bases between. The CDR3 is 13 amino acids. Germline lookup yields CDR1 SGHDT and CDR2 YYEEEE.

The chain has TRBV4-1 and TRBJ2-7, with 8 positions matching TRBD1. V trimming: 4 bases; J trimming: 4 bases; junction bases outside the gene matches: 15. Germline V gene sequence: CDR1 MGHRA, CDR2 YSYEKL. This CDR3 is 17 amino acids long. The CDR3 coding sequence is TGCGCCAGCAGCCCCGGTTTGCTCAGGACAGGGCAATACGAGCAGTACTTC. Residues: CASSPGLLRTGQYEQYF.

V and J are TRBV19 and TRBJ1-5; no firm D call. The CDR3 totals 15 residues. The ends were cut back, 4 bases at V and 1 base at J, with 11 bases in the middle. Germline V lookup: CDR1 LNHDA, CDR2 SQIVND (reference sequence). CDR3 region: CASSTSIVSNQPQHF. CDR3 nucleotide sequence: TGTGCCAGTAGTACCTCGATAGTGAGCAATCAGCCCCAGCATTTT.

At least ten counts were recorded for this clonotype. The chain couples TRBV3-1 to TRBJ2-5, with a possible D match to TRBD2 (5 bases). CDR3 length: 15 residues. V gave up 3 bases and J gave up 1 base, with 12 bases separating them. Germline V gene sequence: CDR1 LGHDT, CDR2 YNNKEL (reference sequence). The chain's CDR3 is CASSHSGPSQETQYF. The CDR3 nucleotides are TGTGCCAGCAGCCACAGCGGACCTTCCCAAGAGACCCAGTACTTC.

The table lists this clonotype with many counts. This chain's CDR3 is CSARRGRAYEQYF. The CDR3 region has the DNA TGCAGTGCTAGAAGAGGGAGGGCCTACGAGCAGTACTTC. V is TRBV20-1 and J is TRBJ2-7; TRBD2 agrees at 7 bases. Trimming at V came to 2 bases and at J to 2 bases, leaving 3 bases not matched to a gene. The CDR3 extends over 13 amino acids. Germline V gene data show CDR1 as DFQATT and CDR2 as SNEGSKA (reference sequence).